The 9 T cell receptor beta chains given below trace back to one sample, sequenced in a study of blood T cell repertoires in COVID-19. The table came from immunoSEQ multiplex PCR; TCRdb's copy has only in-frame clones and leaves some out. Of over 120,000 clones listed, roughly 85% are singletons. Sequencing was done on a sample of peripheral blood. These receptors came from a human donor with acute or convalescent COVID-19. The donor label of this sample is uncertain.

CDR3 in DNA: TGTGCCAGTAGTATGACCCCGGTTTCGGGAAAACTGTTTTTT. This translates into CASSMTPVSGKLFF. The V and J genes are TRBV19 and TRBJ1-4; D remains unclear. This CDR3 is 14 amino acids long. Per the germline V gene, CDR1 is LNHDA and CDR2 is SQIVND (reference sequence). V was cut by 3 bases and J by 10 bases, with 15 bases left in between.

The chain uses TRBV27 and TRBJ2-7, with a weak D call TRBD2 (7 bases). This CDR3 contains 16 residues. V shed 6 bases and J shed 4 bases, with 22 bases lying between them. CDR1 and CDR2 (germline): MNHEY, SMNVEV (reference sequence). Here the CDR3 reads CASSPTSGDYRYEQYF. DNA for the CDR3: TGTGCCAGCAGCCCGACTTCAGGGGACTATCGATACGAGCAGTACTTC.

V and J are TRBV5-1 and TRBJ1-1; 7 positions agree with TRBD1. The V and J ends lost 6 bases and 0 bases, in that order; junction bases with no gene match: 8. Germline lookup yields CDR1 SGHRS and CDR2 YFSETQ. CDR3 length: 15 amino acids. DNA for the CDR3: TGCGCCAGCATGGGGCAGGGGGGATTGAACACTGAAGCTTTCTTT. Protein product: CASMGQGGLNTEAFF.

Regarding this clone: Different DNA sequences within this sample yield the same CDR3. In nucleotides, the CDR3 is TGTGCCAGCAGTGAATCCGCTGAAGCTTTCTTT. It codes for CASSESAEAFF. This rearrangement joins TRBV25-1 to TRBJ1-1; D not resolved. There are 11 residues in the CDR3. Trimming shortened V by 1 base and J by 6 bases, and 3 bases separated the two germline ends. The germline V gene encodes CDR1 MGHDK and CDR2 SYGVNS.

The V gene is TRBV28, the J gene TRBJ2-7; 7 positions match TRBD1. The CDR3 totals 16 residues. Unmatched junction bases numbered 12, after V lost 5 bases and J lost 2 bases. Looked up from germline, CDR1 is MDHEN and CDR2 is SYDVKM. This chain's CDR3 is CASSTSTRGYPYEQYF. The DNA for the CDR3 is TGTGCCAGCAGTACTAGTACCAGGGGGTATCCCTACGAGCAGTACTTC.

This clone has only one observation. The CDR3 sequence: CASSQAGDRAYNSPLHF. In DNA, the CDR3 is TGCGCCAGCAGCCAAGCCGGGGACAGGGCTTATAATTCACCCCTCCACTTT. The chain carries TRBV4-3 and TRBJ1-6; TRBD1 matches at 9 bases. The CDR3 has 17 residues. Germline V gene data show CDR1 as LGHNA and CDR2 as YSLEER. With 1 base clipped from V and 4 bases from J, the junction kept 5 bases outside the gene matches.

As to this clone: Other DNA sequences in the sample encode the same CDR3. The chain carries TRBV9 and TRBJ2-3, with D perhaps matching TRBD2 (6 bases). The V gene lost 1 base and the J gene lost 3 bases, with 12 bases spanning the gap. This CDR3 has 15 amino acids. Germline-derived CDR1 and CDR2 are SGDLS and YYNGEE. CDR3 protein: CASSVTGDGTDTQYF. CDR3 DNA: TGTGCCAGCAGCGTAACGGGGGACGGTACAGATACGCAGTATTTT.

The chain is built from TRBV5-6 and TRBJ1-2, with 7 bases lining up with TRBD1. V dropped 3 bases and J dropped 4; count of bases not matched to a gene: 0. Germline assignment: CDR1 SGHDT and CDR2 YYEEEE. The CDR3 covers 12 residues. CDR3 sequence: CASSWDSYGYTF. The CDR3 nucleotides read TGTGCCAGCAGCTGGGACAGCTATGGCTACACCTTC.

The genes are TRBV28 and TRBJ1-1; the match to TRBD1 covers 8 bases. Germline V lookup: CDR1 MDHEN, CDR2 SYDVKM. The CDR3 is 16 residues long. Trimming cost V 5 bases and J 3 bases; bases outside gene matches: 11. The CDR3 DNA follows: TGTGCCAGCAGTCCCCCAGTCGGACAGGGAGACACTGAAGCTTTCTTT. Protein product: CASSPPVGQGDTEAFF.